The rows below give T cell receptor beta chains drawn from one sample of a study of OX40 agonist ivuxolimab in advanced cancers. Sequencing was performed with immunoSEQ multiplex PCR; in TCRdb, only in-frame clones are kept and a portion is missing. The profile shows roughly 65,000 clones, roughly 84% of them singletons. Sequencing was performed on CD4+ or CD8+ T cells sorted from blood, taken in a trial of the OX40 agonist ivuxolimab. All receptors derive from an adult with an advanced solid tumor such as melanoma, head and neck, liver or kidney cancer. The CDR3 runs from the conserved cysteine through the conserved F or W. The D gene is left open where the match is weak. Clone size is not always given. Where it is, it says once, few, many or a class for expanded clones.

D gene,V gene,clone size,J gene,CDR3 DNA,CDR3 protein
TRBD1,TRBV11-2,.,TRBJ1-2,TGTGCCAGCAGCTTAGCCCGGGACAGGGGGTCAGAAGGCTACACCTTC,CASSLARDRGSEGYTF
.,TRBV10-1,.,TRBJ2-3,TGCGCCAGCAGTGGGGGGGCCGGGAGTGACACAGATACGCAGTATTTT,CASSGGAGSDTDTQYF
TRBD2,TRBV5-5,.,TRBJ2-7,TGTGCCAGCAGCTCCCAGTTGCGGGGGTCCTACGAGCAGTACTTC,CASSSQLRGSYEQYF
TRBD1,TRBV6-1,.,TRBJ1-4,TGTGCCAGCAGGCCTTCGGGACAGTGGGAAAAACTGTTTTTT,CASRPSGQWEKLFF
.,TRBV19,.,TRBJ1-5,TGTGCCAGTAGGGTCCAGGGGTTGAATCAGCCCCAGCATTTT,CASRVQGLNQPQHF
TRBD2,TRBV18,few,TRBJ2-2,TGTGCCAGCTCACTGGGACTAGCGGGAAGCACCGGGGAGCTGTTTTTT,CASSLGLAGSTGELFF
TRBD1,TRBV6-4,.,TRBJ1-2,TGTGCCAGCATTAACCGGGACAGGGGGCGTTCAAACTATGGCTACACCTTC,CASINRDRGRSNYGYTF
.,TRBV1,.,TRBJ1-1,TGCACCAGCAGCCACCCGGACAGGGACATTACTGTAGTAGCTTTCTTT,CTSSHPDRDITVVAFF
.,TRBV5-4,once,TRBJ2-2,TGTGCCAGCAGACCGAATCGGGGCTCGGAGAACACCGGGGAGCTGTTTTTT,CASRPNRGSENTGELFF
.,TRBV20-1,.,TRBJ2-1,TGCAGTGCTAGCTTGTACAATGAGCAGTTCTTC,CSASLYNEQFF
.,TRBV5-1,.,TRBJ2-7,TGCGCCAGCAGCTTGCCGTACAGGGAGCAGTACTTC,CASSLPYREQYF
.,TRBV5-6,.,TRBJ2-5,TGTGCCAGCAGCCTAAGCGGCGGGGCGACCCAGTACTTC,CASSLSGGATQYF
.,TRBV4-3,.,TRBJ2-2,TGCGCCAGCAGCCGGACCGGGGAGGCCGGGGAGCTGTTTTTT,CASSRTGEAGELFF
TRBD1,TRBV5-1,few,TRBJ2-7,TGCGCCAGCAGGTTTCAATTTGACAGGGCTGACGAGCAGTACTTC,CASRFQFDRADEQYF
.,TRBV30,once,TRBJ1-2,TGTGCCTGGAGTGTCCGGTGGGCAGGGGACTATGGCTACACCTTC,CAWSVRWAGDYGYTF
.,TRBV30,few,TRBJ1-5,TGTGCCTGGAGCGCCGGGTCAAAGGAGCCCCAGCATTTT,CAWSAGSKEPQHF
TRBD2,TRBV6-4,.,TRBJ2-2,TGTGCCAGCAGTGACACCCCGGGACTAGCGGGGAATCCCGGGGAGCTGTTTTTT,CASSDTPGLAGNPGELFF
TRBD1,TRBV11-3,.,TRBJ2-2,TGTGCCAGCAGCCACAATCTTAGGGGGCGTTACACCGGGGAGCTGTTTTTT,CASSHNLRGRYTGELFF
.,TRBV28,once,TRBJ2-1,TGTGCCAGCAGTCTACAGGGTAGGAGAAGCGGTGAGCAGTTCTTC,CASSLQGRRSGEQFF
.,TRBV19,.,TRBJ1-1,TGTGCCAGTAGTATAAGTTTTGGGGTCACTGAAGCTTTCTTT,CASSISFGVTEAFF
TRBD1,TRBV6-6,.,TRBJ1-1,TGTGCCAGCAGAAGGGACAGGGGTCTGAACACTGAAGCTTTCTTT,CASRRDRGLNTEAFF
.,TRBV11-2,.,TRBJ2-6,TGTGCCAGCAGCCTAGGAACGGTCAGGGGCCTCTCTGGGGCCAACGTCCTGACTTTC,CASSLGTVRGLSGANVLTF
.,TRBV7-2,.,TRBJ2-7,TGTGCCAGCAGCACCCCGTTCGGTCACGAGCAGTACTTC,CASSTPFGHEQYF
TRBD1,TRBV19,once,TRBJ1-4,TGTGCCAGTAGTATCGGGGGGACAGAGGCTGAAAAACTGTTTTTT,CASSIGGTEAEKLFF
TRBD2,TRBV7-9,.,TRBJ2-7,TGTGCCAGCAGCCCGAATCCGGGGGGAAGAGGTTCCTACGAGCAGTACTTC,CASSPNPGGRGSYEQYF
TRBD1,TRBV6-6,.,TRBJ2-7,TGTGCCGGACAGGGATGGAAAGGCGAGCAGTACTTC,CAGQGWKGEQYF
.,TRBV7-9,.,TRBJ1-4,TGTGCCAGCAGCCACGGACGGGCTAATGAGGAACTGTTTTTT,CASSHGRANEELFF
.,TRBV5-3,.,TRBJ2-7,TGTGCCAGAAGCTCGGAGGGGGGCGAGTCGAGCGAGCAGTACTTC,CARSSEGGESSEQYF
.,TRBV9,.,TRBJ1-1,TGTGCCAGCAGCGTAGTGCCAGACCAGAACACTGAAGCTTTCTTT,CASSVVPDQNTEAFF
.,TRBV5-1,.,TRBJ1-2,TGCGCCAGCAGCTTGGAGGGCAGCCCCAGCTATGGCTACACCTTC,CASSLEGSPSYGYTF
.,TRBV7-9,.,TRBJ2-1,TGTGCCAGCAGCTTAGTTGGTGGCAGTGAGCAGTTCTTC,CASSLVGGSEQFF
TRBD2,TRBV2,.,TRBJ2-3,TGTGCCAGCAGGGAGGCGGGGGGGCCCGGTACGCAGTATTTT,CASREAGGPGTQYF
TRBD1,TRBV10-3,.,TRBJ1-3,TGTGCCACCACAGGGGGACCTGGAAACACCATATATTTT,CATTGGPGNTIYF
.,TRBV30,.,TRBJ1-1,TGTGCCTGGAGTGTACTTTCGTCGGGGGAAGCTTTCTTT,CAWSVLSSGEAFF
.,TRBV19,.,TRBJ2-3,TGTGCCAGTAGTATCGGACAGAGTTATGATACGCAGTATTTT,CASSIGQSYDTQYF
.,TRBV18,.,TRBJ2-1,TGTGCCAGCTCACCCGCTAGTTTGCCCAATGAGCAGTTCTTC,CASSPASLPNEQFF
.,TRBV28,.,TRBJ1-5,TGTGCCAGCAGCGCCAGGGATAGGGGCAATCAGCCCCAGCATTTT,CASSARDRGNQPQHF
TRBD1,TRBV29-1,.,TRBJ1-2,TGCAGCTCCCGGGACAGGGGCGGAATGGGCTACACCTTC,CSSRDRGGMGYTF
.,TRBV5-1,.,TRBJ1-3,TGCGCCAGCAGCTTCGACCTAAGCTCTGGAAACACCATATATTTT,CASSFDLSSGNTIYF
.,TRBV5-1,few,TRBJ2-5,TGCGCCAGCAGCTCGCAGGGTGGGGGGGAGACCCAGTACTTC,CASSSQGGGETQYF
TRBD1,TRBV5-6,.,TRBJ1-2,TGTGCCAGCAGCTCTACAGGGGAAGGCTATGGCTACACCTTC,CASSSTGEGYGYTF
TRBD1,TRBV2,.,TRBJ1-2,TGTGCCAGCAGTTCGGACAGGGTGTACACCTTC,CASSSDRVYTF
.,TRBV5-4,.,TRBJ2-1,TGTGCCAGCACCCCGAAGTTAGGGTCCAATGAGCAGTTCTTC,CASTPKLGSNEQFF
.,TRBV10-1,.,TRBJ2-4,TGCGCCAGCAGTGCAGGGATCCAAAACATTCAGTACTTC,CASSAGIQNIQYF
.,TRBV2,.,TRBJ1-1,TGTGCCAGCAGTTTCGGGGATCTGGGTAGGGCTGAAGCTTTCTTT,CASSFGDLGRAEAFF
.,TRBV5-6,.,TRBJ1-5,TGTGCCAGCAGCCGCAGGTCCGGAGGCAATCAGCCCCAGCATTTT,CASSRRSGGNQPQHF
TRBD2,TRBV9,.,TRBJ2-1,TGTGCCAGCAGCGTAGAAGCGGGGGGGCTTCCCTACAATGAGCAGTTCTTC,CASSVEAGGLPYNEQFF
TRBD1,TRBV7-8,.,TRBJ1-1,TGTGCCAGCAGCTTAGGGGACAGGGCGGGGTGGACTGAAGCTTTCTTT,CASSLGDRAGWTEAFF
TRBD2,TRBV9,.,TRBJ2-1,TGTGCCAGCAGCGTAGCTACTAGCGGGGGCTTACAGTTCTTC,CASSVATSGGLQFF
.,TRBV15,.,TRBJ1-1,TGTGCCACCAGCAGAGATCGGTCCCTATTGGGTGCTTTCTTT,CATSRDRSLLGAFF
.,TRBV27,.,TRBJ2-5,TGTGCCAGCAGATCTGGACTACGAGACTCTAAGAGACCCCCCCAGTACTTC,CASRSGLRDSKRPPQYF
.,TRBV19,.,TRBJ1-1,TGTGCCAGCAGACACCGGACTAACACTGAAGCTTTCTTT,CASRHRTNTEAFF
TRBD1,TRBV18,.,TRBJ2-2,TGTGCCAGCTCACCACGGGACAGGCCCTTATCGAACACCGGGGAGCTGTTTTTT,CASSPRDRPLSNTGELFF